The rows below give T cell receptor beta chains drawn from one sample of a study of tumor-infiltrating lymphocytes in localized non-small cell lung cancer. Clones were sequenced by immunoSEQ multiplex PCR, and TCRdb holds only the in-frame ones, with some missing. The sample records 21,000 or so clones, 60% to 80% being singletons. The material sequenced was lung tumor tissue. All receptors derive from a human donor with non-small cell lung cancer. CDR3s include the opening cysteine and the closing phenylalanine or tryptophan.

CDR3 length: 14; V gene: TRBV28; J gene: TRBJ1-1; CDR3 protein: CASQESDMNTEAFF
CDR3 length: 18; V gene: TRBV2; J gene: TRBJ2-3; CDR3 protein: CASTIAIQGRGSTDTQYF
CDR3 length: 15; V gene: TRBV28; J gene: TRBJ1-5; CDR3 protein: CASSFHRGSNQPQHF
CDR3 length: 15; V gene: TRBV5-6; J gene: TRBJ2-1; CDR3 protein: CASSSPGTSYTEQFF
CDR3 length: 15; V gene: TRBV7-9; J gene: TRBJ1-1; CDR3 protein: CASSPWDIPNTEAFF
CDR3 length: 15; V gene: TRBV9; J gene: TRBJ2-1; CDR3 protein: CASSVERAPANEQFF
CDR3 length: 14; V gene: TRBV5-1; J gene: TRBJ2-3; CDR3 protein: CASSPGGYTDTQYF
CDR3 length: 18; V gene: TRBV4-1; J gene: TRBJ2-2; CDR3 protein: CASSQQGASGTNTGELFF
CDR3 length: 15; V gene: TRBV5-1; J gene: TRBJ2-1; CDR3 protein: CASSLGAGGINEQFF
CDR3 length: 17; V gene: TRBV10-1; J gene: TRBJ2-6; CDR3 protein: CASMMGRSLSGANVLTF
CDR3 length: 12; V gene: TRBV6-6; J gene: TRBJ1-2; CDR3 protein: CASSPQGYGYTF
CDR3 length: 15; V gene: TRBV7-2; J gene: TRBJ2-1; CDR3 protein: CASSPASGTYNEQFF
CDR3 length: 16; V gene: TRBV9; J gene: TRBJ1-3; CDR3 protein: CASSVGTGHSGNTIYF
CDR3 length: 12; V gene: TRBV7-8; J gene: TRBJ1-2; CDR3 protein: CASSVLGFGYTF
CDR3 length: 16; V gene: TRBV9; J gene: TRBJ1-3; CDR3 protein: CASSAGQGHSGNTIYF
CDR3 length: 16; V gene: TRBV7-9; J gene: TRBJ2-1; CDR3 protein: CASSLVKTSGKNEQFF
CDR3 length: 12; V gene: TRBV27; J gene: TRBJ2-5; CDR3 protein: CASSPPGGPQYF
CDR3 length: 15; V gene: TRBV7-3; J gene: TRBJ2-3; CDR3 protein: CASSSGTSPTDTQYF
CDR3 length: 11; V gene: TRBV27; J gene: TRBJ2-1; CDR3 protein: CASPYCDPEFF
CDR3 length: 13; V gene: TRBV11-2; J gene: TRBJ2-3; CDR3 protein: CASSFVPGDTQYF
CDR3 length: 16; V gene: TRBV18; J gene: TRBJ1-1; CDR3 protein: CASSPRGPVQTTEAFF
CDR3 length: 16; V gene: TRBV5-1; J gene: TRBJ2-2; CDR3 protein: CASSSRTVANTGELFF
CDR3 length: 12; V gene: TRBV7-8; J gene: TRBJ1-1; CDR3 protein: CASSLTIGAAFF
CDR3 length: 15; V gene: TRBV7-8; J gene: TRBJ2-7; CDR3 protein: CASSLAGGFSYEQYF
CDR3 length: 14; V gene: TRBV28; J gene: -; CDR3 protein: CASTSWRAGTEQYF
CDR3 length: 16; V gene: TRBV7-9; J gene: TRBJ2-1; CDR3 protein: CASSKTGTQFYNEQFF
CDR3 length: 14; V gene: TRBV18; J gene: TRBJ2-1; CDR3 protein: CASSRLSGDNEQFF
CDR3 length: 13; V gene: TRBV5-1; J gene: TRBJ2-5; CDR3 protein: CASSSMAQETQYF
CDR3 length: 18; V gene: TRBV5-4; J gene: TRBJ2-2; CDR3 protein: CASSRGLAGGPEGGELFF
CDR3 length: 11; V gene: TRBV20-1; J gene: TRBJ2-7; CDR3 protein: CSARLAYEQYF
CDR3 length: 16; V gene: TRBV7-6; J gene: TRBJ2-6; CDR3 protein: CASSYTGGSGANVLTF
CDR3 length: 14; V gene: TRBV5-6; J gene: TRBJ1-2; CDR3 protein: CASSWNLDNYGYTF
CDR3 length: 15; V gene: TRBV2; J gene: TRBJ1-5; CDR3 protein: CASRDRDLKAQPQHF
CDR3 length: 13; V gene: TRBV6-5; J gene: TRBJ2-4; CDR3 protein: CATQGALKNIQYF
CDR3 length: 11; V gene: TRBV11-2; J gene: TRBJ2-5; CDR3 protein: CASSLLETQYF
CDR3 length: 15; V gene: TRBV5-6; J gene: TRBJ2-3; CDR3 protein: CASTWTLSTTDTQYF
CDR3 length: 15; V gene: TRBV5-6; J gene: TRBJ2-1; CDR3 protein: CASRPSGRVYNEQFF
CDR3 length: 14; V gene: TRBV7-2; J gene: TRBJ2-2; CDR3 protein: CASSRVKNTGELFF
CDR3 length: 15; V gene: TRBV2; J gene: TRBJ2-2; CDR3 protein: CASNPDRGHTGELFF
CDR3 length: 13; V gene: TRBV18; J gene: TRBJ2-7; CDR3 protein: CASSPTPNYEQYF
CDR3 length: 13; V gene: TRBV4-1; J gene: TRBJ2-3; CDR3 protein: CASSPGAADTQYF
CDR3 length: 12; V gene: TRBV30; J gene: TRBJ2-7; CDR3 protein: CAWSPSASEQYF
CDR3 length: 14; V gene: TRBV5-1; J gene: TRBJ1-1; CDR3 protein: CASSSNGEGTEAFF
CDR3 length: 14; V gene: TRBV28; J gene: TRBJ2-7; CDR3 protein: CASMEVGKSYEQYF
CDR3 length: 15; V gene: TRBV7-8; J gene: TRBJ1-4; CDR3 protein: CASSSWIATNEKLFF